The 3 T cell receptor beta chains given below trace back to one sample, sequenced in a study of human T cells and chemical hapten exposure. TCRdb reanalysed the RACE reads using MiXCR and keeps one entry per CDR3 protein. The data hold some 83,000 distinct CDR3 sequences, with about 10% observed a single time. Time point denoted: patch test 1, 2 weeks after DPC sensitization. Treatment described: therapeutic diphenylcyclopropenone sensitization with weekly scalp DPC. This specimen was whole blood, taken in connection with sensitization to the hapten diphenylcyclopropenone (DPC). The receptor set was obtained from a woman in her 50s with alopecia areata. Some clones in this sample may be carry-over from other donors' samples.

This clonotype was detected many times. The J gene is TRBJ2-7, the V gene TRBV3-1; D remains unclear. Germline V gene data show CDR1 as LGHDT and CDR2 as YNNKEL (reference sequence). Trimming took 1 base from V and 7 from J, leaving 5 bases between them. This CDR3 contains 11 residues. The CDR3 here is CASSQGVEQYF. CDR3 coding DNA: TGTGCCAGCAGCCAAGGGGTTGAGCAGTACTTC.

The chain employs TRBV4-2 and TRBJ2-1; a possible D gene is TRBD1 (5 bases). CDR1 is LGHNA and CDR2 is YNFKEQ in the germline V gene. The CDR3 sequence is 15 residues long. Between the trimmed V and J ends, which lost 3 bases and 5 bases, there was a span of 14 bases. In DNA, the CDR3 is TGTGCCAGCAGCCAGGGAAGGGGAACTAACAATGAGCAGTTCTTC. This translates into CASSQGRGTNNEQFF.

This clonotype was observed a few times. The chain employs TRBV10-1 and TRBJ1-1; TRBD1 is a possible D gene (6 bases). V lost 3 bases, J lost 0 bases, and 11 bases lay in between. CDR1 WNHNN and CDR2 SYGVQD come from the germline V gene (reference sequence). The CDR3 is 15 amino acids. CDR3 nucleotide sequence: TGCGCCAGCAGTGACCAGAGGGGGATGAACACTGAAGCTTTCTTT. Its translation: CASSDQRGMNTEAFF.